The 28 T cell receptor beta chains below come from one sample, sequenced in a study of control samples from healthy donors and cancer patients. Profiling relied on immunoSEQ multiplex PCR, and the TCRdb table lists in-frame clones only, not all of them. The table lists roughly 100,000 clones, 75% to 90% of them singletons, with 7.8% in the top ten. The material sequenced was blood. The receptors derive from a man aged 25 to 45 in good health.

V usage is TRBV18 and J usage is TRBJ1-1; no clear D. Trimming removed 1 base from V and 4 bases from J, with 16 bases in between. CDR1 is KGHSH and CDR2 is LQKENI in the germline V gene. The CDR3 runs to 16 residues. The DNA of the CDR3 is TGTGCCAGCTCACCACGGTTCGCGGGGAGCTTCACTGAAGCTTTCTTT. Its protein product is CASSPRFAGSFTEAFF.

The chain uses TRBV10-3 and TRBJ1-3; the D is unclear. The CDR3 is 15 amino acids. Germline lookup yields CDR1 ENHRY and CDR2 SYGVKD. V was pared by 6 bases and J by 0 bases, with 12 bases between. The CDR3 reads CAIRDGSSSGNTIYF. In nucleotides, the CDR3 is TGTGCCATCAGGGACGGATCAAGCTCTGGAAACACCATATATTTT.

Here the CDR3 reads CASSRETGLSNQPQHF. The CDR3, as DNA: TGTGCCAGCAGCCGCGAGACGGGTTTGAGCAATCAGCCCCAGCATTTT. The chain carries TRBV7-9 and TRBJ1-5; no firm D call. CDR3 length: 16 residues. Germline-derived CDR1 and CDR2 are SEHNR and FQNEAQ (reference sequence). The ends were cut back, 5 bases at V and 1 base at J, with 15 bases in the middle.

This chain joins TRBV5-1 and TRBJ2-1, with D uncertain. Trimming removed 0 bases from V and 9 bases from J, with 7 bases in between. CDR1 and CDR2 (germline): SGHRS, YFSETQ. The CDR3 runs to 12 residues. The CDR3: CASSLAGREQFF. As DNA, the CDR3 is TGCGCCAGCAGCTTGGCCGGGCGTGAGCAGTTCTTC.

V usage is TRBV10-3 and J usage is TRBJ1-1; the D gene is possibly TRBD1 (5 bases). The CDR3 is 14 amino acids. Trimming cost V 5 bases and J 8 bases, with 18 bases left between them. Germline lookup yields CDR1 ENHRY and CDR2 SYGVKD. The CDR3 DNA reads as TGTGCCATCAGTACTGGACAAGGTATCAAGGAAGCTTTCTTT. It yields the protein CAISTGQGIKEAFF.

The chain joins TRBV18 to TRBJ1-5, with D unresolved. Germline CDR1 reads KGHSH; CDR2 reads LQKENI. V dropped 3 bases and J dropped 4 bases, with 4 bases sitting between them. There are 12 residues in the CDR3. The CDR3 loop reads CASSPENQPQHF. The CDR3 nucleotides read TGTGCCAGCTCACCCGAAAATCAGCCCCAGCATTTT.

CDR3 coding DNA: TGTGCCAGCAGTGCAATACAGGGGATAAGTCAGCCCCAGCATTTT. Protein sequence: CASSAIQGISQPQHF. The rearrangement uses TRBV2 and TRBJ1-5, with TRBD1 matching 7 bases. The CDR3 runs to 15 residues. CDR1 and CDR2 from the germline V gene are SNHLY and FYNNEI. J lost 6 bases, V lost 4 bases, and 9 bases had no gene match.

The genes are TRBV15 and TRBJ1-3; maybe TRBD1 (5 bases). Germline values: CDR1 LNHNV, CDR2 YYDKDF (reference sequence). With 0 bases removed from V and 5 bases from J, the gap between germline ends came to 11 bases. The CDR3 runs 15 residues. CDR3 residues: CATSRESDRRNTIYF. The CDR3 bases are TGTGCCACCAGCAGAGAGTCCGACAGAAGAAACACCATATATTTT. The full variable domain, rest sourced from reference TRBV15 and TRBJ1-3, is DAMVIQNPRYQVTQFGKPVTLSCSQTLNHNVMYWYQQKSSQAPKLLFHYYDKDFNNEADTPDNFQSRRPNTSFCFLDIRSPGLGDTAMYLCATSRESDRRNTIYFGEGSWLTVV.

In this sample, this clone turned up a few times. This sequence joins TRBV10-1 and TRBJ1-5; 7 bases match TRBD1. The CDR3 loop spans 12 amino acids. The ends lost 7 bases at V and 7 bases at J; junction bases unmatched: 4. Germline values: CDR1 WNHNN, CDR2 SYGVQD (reference sequence). The CDR3, as DNA: TGCGCCAGCATACAGGGGTACCAGCCCCAGCATTTT. It is translated as CASIQGYQPQHF.

The chain carries TRBV14 and TRBJ2-2; 12 positions agree with TRBD2. The V gene's germline CDR1 is SGHDN and CDR2 FVKESK. The CDR3 totals 16 residues. V lost 1 base to trimming and J lost 7 bases; unmatched junction nucleotides: 4. Here the CDR3 DNA reads TGTGCCAGCAGCCAAGGACTAGCGGGAGTGAGCGGGGAGCTGTTTTTT. It is translated as CASSQGLAGVSGELFF. The full variable domain, rest sourced from reference TRBV14 and TRBJ2-2, is EAGVTQFPSHSVIEKGQTVTLRCDPISGHDNLYWYRRVMGKEIKFLLHFVKESKQDESGMPNNRFLAERTGGTYSTLKVQPAELEDSGVYFCASSQGLAGVSGELFFGEGSRLTVL.

A word on this clone: Lacking the conserved final phenylalanine or tryptophan, this CDR3 likely reflects a read error. This sequence joins TRBV2 and TRBJ2-7, with TRBD1 matching over 10 bases. This CDR3 has 17 amino acids. CDR1 is SNHLY and CDR2 is FYNNEI in the germline V gene. V lost 6 bases, J lost 3 bases, and 14 bases stayed unmatched. The CDR3 region is CASSLLPGQGIFYEQYL. CDR3 sequence (DNA): TGTGCCAGCAGCCTACTTCCGGGACAGGGGATCTTCTACGAGCAGTACCTC.

This chain links TRBV4-1 with TRBJ2-1, with D perhaps given as TRBD1 or TRBD2 (5 bases each). The CDR3 is made up of 16 amino acids. The V gene lost 3 bases and the J gene lost 6 bases, with 18 bases spanning the gap. Germline V lookup: CDR1 MGHRA, CDR2 YSYEKL. CDR3 in DNA: TGCGCCAGCAGCCACCAGTTGGGGGACGTGACCAATGAGCAGTTCTTC. Translation gives CASSHQLGDVTNEQFF.

V is TRBV5-1 and J is TRBJ2-7; perhaps D is TRBD1 or TRBD2 (6 bases each). V lost 4 bases, J lost 2 bases, and 19 bases lay in between. The CDR3 runs 16 residues. Germline assignment: CDR1 SGHRS and CDR2 YFSETQ. CDR3 in DNA: TGCGCCAGCAGCCCCTCGTCGGGGGCGTCAGCCTACGAGCAGTACGTC. It encodes CASSPSSGASAYEQYV.

Of note for this clone: The junction differs from germline at one of its ends, possibly a read error. The chain employs TRBV7-2 and TRBJ2-7, with D unclear. Looked up from germline, CDR1 is SGHTA and CDR2 is FQGNSA. This CDR3 is 11 amino acids long. The CDR3 region is CASTLSSEQYF. The CDR3 nucleotides are TGTGCCAGCACCCTCTCCTCCGAGCAGTACTTC.

The chain combines TRBV5-6 with TRBJ1-2; 9 nucleotides agree with TRBD1. Germline values: CDR1 SGHDT, CDR2 YYEEEE. J gave up 13 bases and V 2 bases, and 3 bases lay outside the gene matches. The CDR3 contains 11 residues. CDR3: CASSLGQGCTF. The CDR3 DNA is TGTGCCAGCAGCTTAGGACAGGGGTGCACCTTC.

This chain uses TRBV7-9 with TRBJ2-1; 7 bases align to TRBD1. Trimming removed 7 bases from V and 7 bases from J; junction bases left unmatched: 13. This CDR3 is 15 amino acids long. Germline V lookup: CDR1 SEHNR, CDR2 FQNEAQ (reference sequence). The CDR3: CASTFRDSLENEQFF. The CDR3 nucleotides are TGTGCCAGCACCTTCCGGGACAGCCTAGAGAATGAGCAGTTCTTC.

This clone appeared once. The V call is TRBV28, the J call TRBJ1-2; D call uncertain. V shed 3 bases and J shed 3 bases, with 14 bases lying between them. Germline V gives CDR1 MDHEN, CDR2 SYDVKM. The CDR3 is made up of 15 amino acids. This CDR3 reads CASSLVRGPDYGYTF. The CDR3 DNA reads TGTGCCAGCAGTTTGGTTCGGGGTCCGGACTATGGCTACACCTTC.

The chain employs TRBV4-1 and TRBJ2-5, with a weak D call TRBD1 (5 bases). Germline CDR1 is MGHRA and CDR2 is YSYEKL. The CDR3 runs 15 residues. The germline V and J ends were trimmed by 7 bases and 1 base, with 16 bases remaining between them. CDR3 sequence (DNA): TGCGCCAGCACCCCACTGGGCAGGGTCCAAGAGACCCAGTACTTC. It codes for CASTPLGRVQETQYF.

This rearrangement joins TRBV5-8 to TRBJ2-1; 7 bases align to TRBD2. V was pared by 6 bases and J by 9 bases, with 18 bases of the junction left unmatched. CDR1 is SGHTS, CDR2 YDEGEE, per germline. The CDR3 is made up of 16 amino acids. CDR3 sequence reads: CASIRGVPLKPPEQFF. CDR3 coding DNA: TGTGCCAGCATCCGGGGGGTACCCCTGAAGCCTCCTGAGCAGTTCTTC. Looking up the rest from reference TRBV5-8 and TRBJ2-1 gives the full variable domain: EAGVTQSPTHLIKTRGQQATLRCSPISGHTSVYWYQQALGLGLQFLLWYDEGEERNRGNFPPRFSGRQFPNYSSELNVNALELEDSALYLCASIRGVPLKPPEQFFGPGTRLTVL.

The chain recombines TRBV2 with TRBJ1-5, with TRBD1 identical over 9 bases. CDR3 length: 14 amino acids. Germline assignment: CDR1 SNHLY and CDR2 FYNNEI. After removal of 6 bases from V and 4 bases from J, the junction contained 4 bases not matched to a gene. The CDR3 region is CASSHGQGNQPQHF. The CDR3 DNA sequence: TGTGCCAGCAGCCACGGACAGGGGAATCAGCCCCAGCATTTT. Supplemented by reference TRBV2 and TRBJ1-5, the full variable domain reads EPEVTQTPSHQVTQMGQEVILRCVPISNHLYFYWYRQILGQKVEFLVSFYNNEISEKSEIFDDQFSVERPDGSNFTLKIRSTKLEDSAMYFCASSHGQGNQPQHFGDGTRLSIL.

V gene TRBV2 combines with J gene TRBJ2-5, with D possibly called TRBD1 or TRBD2 (5 bases each). CDR1 SNHLY and CDR2 FYNNEI come from the germline V gene. Deletions cut 4 bases from V and 5 bases from J, with 11 bases between. The CDR3 consists of 13 residues. CDR3 DNA: TGTGCCAGCAGTGGGGGGAATTCGGAGACCCAGTACTTC. Protein: CASSGGNSETQYF.

The rearrangement joins TRBV6-6 to TRBJ2-1; maybe TRBD2 (5 bases). V was cut by 6 bases and J by 0 bases, with 12 bases left in between. Germline-derived CDR1 and CDR2 are MNHNY and SVGAGI (reference sequence). The CDR3 contains 15 residues. The CDR3 DNA reads as TGTGCCAGCAGCCAAGGACTGGGCTCCTACAATGAGCAGTTCTTC. Its protein is CASSQGLGSYNEQFF.

V gene TRBV29-1 combines with J gene TRBJ1-2; D is ambiguous. V was shortened by 2 bases and J by 5 bases, with 12 bases between the two germline ends. Germline loops: CDR1 SQVTM, CDR2 ANQGSEA. There are 13 residues in the CDR3. The CDR3: CSVESGVEYGYTF. The DNA for the CDR3 is TGCAGCGTTGAATCTGGGGTCGAGTATGGCTACACCTTC. Full variable domain (remainder filled in from reference TRBV29-1 and TRBJ1-2): SAVISQKPSRDICQRGTSLTIQCQVDSQVTMMFWYRQQPGQSLTLIATANQGSEATYESGFVIDKFPISRPNLTFSTLTVSNMSPEDSSIYLCSVESGVEYGYTFGSGTRLTVV.

This clone appeared a few times. The chain is built from TRBV19 and TRBJ1-6; 8 bases are a match to TRBD1. Germline CDR1 reads LNHDA; CDR2 reads SQIVND (reference sequence). The CDR3 runs 17 residues. V shed 6 bases and J 7 bases; nucleotides not matched to a gene: 14. The CDR3 sequence: CASRRTDRGGGNSPLHF. The CDR3 DNA sequence: TGTGCCAGTAGGAGAACTGACAGGGGCGGAGGGAATTCACCCCTCCACTTT.

The chain uses TRBV4-3 and TRBJ2-7; TRBD1 matches at 7 bases. The germline V gene has CDR1 LGHNA and CDR2 YSLEER. J was trimmed by 5 bases and V by 0 bases; bases with no gene match: 10. The CDR3 has 16 residues. The DNA of the CDR3 is TGCGCCAGCAGCCAAGATTGGGCAGGGGGAGAGAACGAGCAGTACTTC. Translated, it gives CASSQDWAGGENEQYF.

This chain uses TRBV19 with TRBJ1-1, with 8 bases matching TRBD1. The CDR3 spans 13 residues. V shed 4 bases and J 7 bases; nucleotides not matched to a gene: 5. Germline V gene sequence: CDR1 LNHDA, CDR2 SQIVND (reference sequence). The CDR3 here is CASSTSTGGEAFF. The CDR3 DNA reads TGTGCCAGTAGTACCTCTACAGGGGGTGAAGCTTTCTTT.

The V call is TRBV3-1 (or the pseudogene TRBV3-2), the J call TRBJ1-3, with D unresolved. CDR1 is LGHDT, CDR2 YNNKEL, per germline (reference sequence). The length of the CDR3 is 15 residues. Trimming shortened V by 4 bases and J by 0 bases, and 10 bases separated the two germline ends. The CDR3 coding sequence is TGTGCCAGCAGCCCTCCTAATGACTCTGGAAACACCATATATTTT. This codes for CASSPPNDSGNTIYF.

This chain uses TRBV7-3 with TRBJ2-5; 10 bases fit TRBD2. V gave up 8 bases and J gave up 5 bases; unmatched junction bases: 11. The germline V gene has CDR1 SGHTA and CDR2 FQGTGA. The CDR3 totals 15 residues. CDR3 protein: CASATGLASEETQYF. In nucleotides, the CDR3 is TGTGCCAGCGCAACGGGACTAGCGTCTGAGGAGACCCAGTACTTC.